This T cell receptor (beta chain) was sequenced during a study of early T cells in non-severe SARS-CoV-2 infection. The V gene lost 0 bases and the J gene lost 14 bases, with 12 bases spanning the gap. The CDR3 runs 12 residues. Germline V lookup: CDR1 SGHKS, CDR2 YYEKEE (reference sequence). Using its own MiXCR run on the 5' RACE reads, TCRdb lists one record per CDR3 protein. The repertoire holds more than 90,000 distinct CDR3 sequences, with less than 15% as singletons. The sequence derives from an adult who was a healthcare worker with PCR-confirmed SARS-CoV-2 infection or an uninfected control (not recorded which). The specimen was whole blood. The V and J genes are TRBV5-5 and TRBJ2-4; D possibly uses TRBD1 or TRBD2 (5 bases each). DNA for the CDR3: TGTGCCAGCAGCTTGGTATCCGGGGCGGAGTACTTC. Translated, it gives CASSLVSGAEYF. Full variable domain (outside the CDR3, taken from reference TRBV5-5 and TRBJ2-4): DAGVTQSPTHLIKTRGQQVTLRCSPISGHKSVSWYQQVLGQGPQFIFQYYEKEERGRGNFPDRFSARQFPNYSSELNVNALLLGDSALYLCASSLVSGAEYFGAGTRLSVL.